This T cell receptor (beta chain) was captured by sequencing in a study of blood T cell repertoires in COVID-19. Study as a whole: Whether acute or convalescent, the COVID-19 samples came from the United States, Italy and Spain. In each case, the material was cDNA or gDNA derived from T cells, B-cell-depleted T cells, or PBMCs.

How the authors handled the data: By means of reference gene primer amplification, nucleated cell counts were estimated. The repertoire was sequenced with immunoSEQ multiplex PCR; TCRdb's copy has only in-frame clones and lacks some. The V and J calls and clone size are taken from that table; D and trimming were inferred from the DNA. The profile shows around 34,000 clones, 83% of them singletons. Between the trimmed V and J ends, which lost 0 bases and 7 bases, there was a span of 16 bases. Germline loops: CDR1 SGHKS, CDR2 YYEKEE (reference sequence). There are 15 residues in the CDR3. The sequence was collected from a middle-aged man with acute or convalescent COVID-19. The genes are TRBV5-5 and TRBJ1-2; D not resolved. The sequenced material came from peripheral blood. CDR3 nucleotide sequence: TGTGCCAGCAGCTTGGTTGGGAGATCCTTGGGTGGCTACACCTTC. Its protein product is CASSLVGRSLGGYTF.